Shown below are 20 T cell receptor beta chains from a single sample sequenced in a study of blood T cells in healthy people across ages. Together with a sample-barcoded 5' primer, a J-beta primer mix was included in a second PCR lasting roughly 6 to 12 cycles. MiXCR, applied by TCRdb to the 5' RACE reads, yields one record per CDR3 protein. Here the sample spans hundreds of thousands of distinct CDR3 sequences, under 55% being singletons. Sequencing was done on a sample of blood. These receptor sequences come from a man in his 60s in good health.

This chain connects TRBV6-5 to TRBJ2-1; 9 bases fit TRBD2. Losses at the gene ends were 2 bases for V and 4 bases for J; bases not matched to a gene: 6. The CDR3 loop spans 16 amino acids. Germline V lookup: CDR1 MNHEY, CDR2 SVGAGI. Here the CDR3 reads CASSYEGLASYNEQFF. The CDR3 DNA is TGTGCCAGCAGTTACGAGGGACTAGCAAGTTACAATGAGCAGTTCTTC.

This chain joins TRBV12-3 or TRBV12-4 and TRBJ1-1; 7 bases agree with TRBD1. After removal of 5 bases from V and 6 bases from J, the junction contained 9 bases not matched to a gene. The CDR3 has 14 amino acids. CDR3 sequence: CASSPGTVRAEAFF. DNA of the CDR3: TGTGCCAGCAGTCCCGGGACAGTTCGTGCTGAAGCTTTCTTT.

V usage is TRBV6-2 or TRBV6-3 and J usage is TRBJ2-1; 7 nucleotides agree with TRBD2. Unmatched junction bases numbered 7, after V lost 7 bases and J lost 1 base. Germline-derived CDR1 and CDR2 are MNHEY and SVGEGT. The CDR3 covers 15 residues. CDR3 region: CASMMTGGSYNEQFF. The CDR3 DNA reads as TGTGCCAGCATGATGACGGGGGGTTCCTACAATGAGCAGTTCTTC.

This clonotype was observed a handful of times. The chain has TRBV6-2 or TRBV6-3 and TRBJ2-7; tentative D call: TRBD2 (6 bases). Between the trimmed V and J ends, which lost 4 bases and 3 bases, there was a span of 13 bases. CDR3 size: 14 residues. Germline CDR1 reads MNHEY; CDR2 reads SVGEGT. CDR3 region: CASSFTGSHYEQYF. In DNA, the CDR3 is TGTGCCAGCAGTTTCACCGGGAGCCACTACGAGCAGTACTTC.

The V call is TRBV10-3, the J call TRBJ2-7; possibly TRBD1 or TRBD2 for D (5 bases each). Germline values: CDR1 ENHRY, CDR2 SYGVKD. This CDR3 region has 14 residues. The germline V and J ends were trimmed by 1 base and 4 bases, with 11 bases remaining between them. CDR3 sequence (DNA): TGTGCCATCAGTGAGTACCAGGGCGGGTACGAGCAGTACTTC. This codes for CAISEYQGGYEQYF.

In its sample, this clonotype was seen a few times. This rearrangement joins TRBV27 to TRBJ1-6; perhaps TRBD1 as D (6 bases). Germline values: CDR1 MNHEY, CDR2 SMNVEV (reference sequence). There are 15 residues in the CDR3. Trimming removed 2 bases from V and 10 bases from J, with 15 bases in between. CDR3 DNA sequence: TGTGCCAGCAGTTTAGGGTCGGGGGGCAGGTCACCCCTCCACTTT. It encodes CASSLGSGGRSPLHF.

This chain joins TRBV5-1 and TRBJ2-5, with TRBD2 matching over 7 bases. The germline CDR1 and CDR2 sequences are SGHRS and YFSETQ. CDR3 length: 14 amino acids. With 4 bases clipped from V and 2 bases from J, the junction kept 5 bases outside the gene matches. DNA of the CDR3: TGCGCCAGCAGCACGGGACTAAGGCAAGAGACCCAGTACTTC. Translated: CASSTGLRQETQYF.

The chain links TRBV6-2 or TRBV6-3 to TRBJ2-5; D is possibly TRBD1 or TRBD2 (6 bases each). This CDR3 contains 12 residues. CDR1 and CDR2 from the germline V gene are MNHEY and SVGEGT. Trimming removed 8 bases from V and 6 bases from J, with 13 bases in between. The CDR3 bases are TGTGCCAGCCACGAGGGGGGAAAGACCCAGTACTTC. Translated, it gives CASHEGGKTQYF.

This chain connects TRBV20-1 to TRBJ2-7; no clear D. Between the trimmed V and J ends, which lost 1 base and 5 bases, there was a span of 6 bases. The CDR3 runs 11 residues. Per germline, CDR1 DFQATT and CDR2 SNEGSKA (reference sequence). This CDR3 reads CSARGADEQYF. The CDR3 DNA reads TGCAGTGCTAGAGGGGCGGACGAGCAGTACTTC.

The rearrangement links TRBV6-4 to TRBJ1-6, with D unresolved. V lost 3 bases, J lost 9 bases, and 9 bases lay in between. The CDR3 totals 13 residues. Germline-derived CDR1 and CDR2 are MRHNA and SNTAGT. The CDR3 is CASSESVGSPLHF. CDR3 bases: TGTGCCAGCAGTGAGTCGGTGGGTTCACCCCTCCACTTT.

This clonotype was seen only a few times. This chain links TRBV7-2 with TRBJ2-1; 13 nucleotides agree with TRBD2. V shed 3 bases and J 11 bases; nucleotides not matched to a gene: 10. CDR1 is SGHTA, CDR2 FQGNSA, per germline. The CDR3 extends over 16 amino acids. CDR3 coding DNA: TGTGCCAGCAGCTTCGGGACTAGCGGGGCAGCCTTTCAGCAGTTCTTC. Translated, it gives CASSFGTSGAAFQQFF.

Only a few counts were recorded for this clonotype. The chain couples TRBV12-3 or TRBV12-4 to TRBJ2-4; 8 nucleotides agree with TRBD1. The CDR3 has 17 residues. J gave up 1 base and V 0 bases, and 5 bases lay outside the gene matches. The CDR3 sequence: CASSLAGTGEAKNIQYF. The CDR3 nucleotides are TGTGCCAGCAGTTTAGCGGGGACAGGCGAGGCCAAAAACATTCAGTACTTC.

The J gene is TRBJ2-7, the V gene TRBV6-5, with 7 bases that match TRBD2. Germline loops: CDR1 MNHEY, CDR2 SVGAGI. CDR3 length: 16 residues. V lost 6 bases, J lost 2 bases, and 13 bases stayed unmatched. The CDR3 spells CASSLTSSGPTYEQYF. In DNA, the CDR3 is TGTGCCAGCAGCCTGACGTCTAGCGGACCTACCTACGAGCAGTACTTC.

The chain is built from TRBV20-1 and TRBJ2-1, with D possibly matching TRBD2 (5 bases). Germline assignment: CDR1 DFQATT and CDR2 SNEGSKA (reference sequence). V was shortened by 0 bases and J by 8 bases, with 14 bases between the two germline ends. CDR3 size: 14 residues. CDR3: CSARDRGVGDEQFF. Written as DNA, the CDR3 is TGCAGTGCTAGAGATCGGGGAGTTGGGGATGAGCAGTTCTTC.

The chain uses TRBV4-3 and TRBJ2-5, with D possibly TRBD2 on 6 matching bases. The end of the DNA is better explained by TRBJ2-7, so the J call may be wrong. CDR1 LGHNA and CDR2 YSLEER come from the germline V gene. This CDR3 is 18 amino acids long. CDR3 nucleotide sequence: TGCGCCAGCAGCCAAGAAGTATCGCCTAGCGTAGGGTGGTGCGAGCAGTACTTC. Residues: CASSQEVSPSVGWCEQYF.

This sequence joins TRBV2 and TRBJ1-1; D may be TRBD1 (5 bases). CDR1 and CDR2 from the germline V gene are SNHLY and FYNNEI. This CDR3 comprises 14 residues. Trimming took off 2 bases at V and 4 bases at J, with 11 bases between the two ends. The CDR3 region has the DNA TGTGCCAGCAGTGAACGACAGAGGAGCACTGAAGCTTTCTTT. It translates to CASSERQRSTEAFF.

This clonotype came up a few times. CDR3 DNA sequence: TGTGCCAGCAGCCGCGACATCAGGGAGCAGTTCTTC. It yields the protein CASSRDIREQFF. The V call is TRBV5-6, the J call TRBJ2-1; the D is unclear. The CDR3 runs 12 residues. Germline assignment: CDR1 SGHDT and CDR2 YYEEEE. V lost 4 bases to trimming and J lost 10 bases, with 12 bases between them.

This clonotype was recorded a few times. The chain couples TRBV28 to TRBJ1-1; D gene uncertain. V was clipped by 3 bases and J by 11 bases, with 22 bases between them. The germline gives CDR1 MDHEN, CDR2 SYDVKM. The CDR3 is 15 amino acids. The DNA for the CDR3 is TGTGCCAGCAGTTTCCCGGGCAGCAAGACGAGTGATGCTTTCTTT. This sequence encodes CASSFPGSKTSDAFF.

A few counts support this clonotype. This chain uses TRBV9 with TRBJ1-1; tentatively, D is TRBD1 (5 bases). V was shortened by 3 bases and J by 1 base, with 10 bases between the two germline ends. Germline CDR1 reads SGDLS; CDR2 reads YYNGEE. The CDR3 is 14 residues long. DNA for the CDR3: TGTGCCAGCAGCGGGGGGAGGGAGAACACTGAAGCTTTCTTT. Its protein is CASSGGRENTEAFF.

The chain links TRBV7-2 to TRBJ2-1; TRBD2 matches 11 bases. The V segment lost 3 bases and the J segment 9 bases; nucleotides outside the gene matches: 7. This CDR3 is built from 15 residues. Germline assignment: CDR1 SGHTA and CDR2 FQGNSA. In DNA, the CDR3 is TGTGCCAGCAGCTTTTCTAGCGGGGGGTACGGTGAGCAGTTCTTC. Translation: CASSFSSGGYGEQFF. The whole variable domain, filled in from reference TRBV7-2 and TRBJ2-1, reads GAGVSQSPSNKVTEKGKDVELRCDPISGHTALYWYRQSLGQGLEFLIYFQGNSAPDKSGLPSDRFSAERTGGSVSTLTIQRTQQEDSAVYLCASSFSSGGYGEQFFGPGTRLTVL.